Each of the 10 T cell receptor beta chains below was sequenced from the same sample in a study of shared clonotypes between healthy human individuals. The assay was immunoSEQ multiplex PCR, and TCRdb's table has in-frame clones only and misses some. The sample holds a few million clones, approximately 96% seen once. The specimen was naive CD4+ T cells sorted from blood. The subset denotes: CD45RA+ positively selected. The receptors shown here come from a man between 18 and 29 years old in good health.

Note on this clone: In the same sample, other DNA sequences code for this CDR3. The rearrangement uses TRBV10-3 and TRBJ2-7, with 11 bases fitting TRBD2. The germline CDR1 and CDR2 sequences are ENHRY and SYGVKD. The CDR3 is 14 residues long. The V and J ends lost 8 bases and 1 base, in that order; junction bases with no gene match: 4. In DNA, the CDR3 is TGTGCCATCCGGGGACTAGCGGATTCCTACGAGCAGTACTTC. Translating gives CAIRGLADSYEQYF.

Remarks on this clone: At one end the junction does not follow the germline gene, possibly because of a read error. This chain joins TRBV10-3 and TRBJ2-4, with TRBD2 matching 11 bases. CDR1 is ENHRY, CDR2 SYGVKD, per germline. This CDR3 has 15 residues. CDR3 loop: CAISTSGGATNIQYF. The CDR3, as DNA: TGTGCCATCAGCACTAGCGGGGGAGCCACAAACATTCAGTACTTC.

V usage is TRBV7-9 and J usage is TRBJ2-3; 8 bases align to TRBD2. Germline lookup yields CDR1 SEHNR and CDR2 FQNEAQ (reference sequence). The CDR3 extends over 17 amino acids. V shed 5 bases, J shed 1 base, and the junction held 11 bases outside the gene matches. The CDR3 sequence: CASSPGWTAGGTDTQYF. The CDR3 bases are TGTGCCAGCAGCCCCGGGTGGACAGCGGGGGGCACAGATACGCAGTATTTT.

The chain recombines TRBV25-1 with TRBJ2-3; 7 bases are a match to TRBD1. The germline CDR1 and CDR2 sequences are MGHDK and SYGVNS. Trimming cost V 4 bases and J 5 bases; bases outside gene matches: 15. There are 17 residues in the CDR3. The DNA for the CDR3 is TGTGCCAGCAGTGCAACACGGACAGGCAGGAGAGGAGATACGCAGTATTTT. Amino acid sequence: CASSATRTGRRGDTQYF.

The chain has TRBV6-5 and TRBJ2-7, with TRBD1 as a possible D gene (5 bases). Germline CDR1 reads MNHEY; CDR2 reads SVGAGI. CDR3 size: 15 residues. Between the trimmed V and J ends, which lost 5 bases and 1 base, there was a span of 15 bases. In DNA, the CDR3 is TGTGCCAGCAGTCCCCAGGCAGGGTTTTCCTACGAGCAGTACTTC. Translation: CASSPQAGFSYEQYF.

The J gene is TRBJ2-7, the V gene TRBV2; TRBD1 might be the D (5 bases). Trimming took off 7 bases at V and 2 bases at J, with 15 bases between the two ends. Germline assignment: CDR1 SNHLY and CDR2 FYNNEI. The CDR3 is made up of 14 amino acids. The CDR3: CASNPVGVPYEQYF. The CDR3, as DNA: TGTGCCAGCAACCCGGTAGGGGTTCCCTACGAGCAGTACTTC.

About this clone: The same CDR3 also results from other DNA sequences found in this sample. CDR3 loop: CASSPQGGVTEAFF. In DNA, the CDR3 is TGCGCCAGCAGCCCACAGGGAGGGGTCACTGAAGCTTTCTTT. The chain is built from TRBV5-1 and TRBJ1-1; D is perhaps TRBD1 (6 bases). Per germline, CDR1 SGHRS and CDR2 YFSETQ. CDR3 length equals 14 residues. V dropped 4 bases and J dropped 4 bases, with 14 bases sitting between them.

The chain has TRBV6-5 and TRBJ2-2, with 12 bases fitting TRBD2. The CDR3 totals 15 residues. With V trimmed by 7 bases and J by 4 bases, 4 bases remained unmatched. CDR1 MNHEY and CDR2 SVGAGI come from the germline V gene. The CDR3 DNA reads as TGTGCCAGCAAGACTAGCGGGGGAGGCACCGGGGAGCTGTTTTTT. Amino acids: CASKTSGGGTGELFF.

The chain couples TRBV29-1 to TRBJ2-2; 8 bases line up with TRBD1. V shed 5 bases, J shed 2 bases, and the junction held 4 bases outside the gene matches. This CDR3 region has 14 residues. The germline gives CDR1 SQVTM, CDR2 ANQGSEA. The CDR3: CSVRGTGNTGELFF. The CDR3 DNA reads as TGCAGCGTTAGAGGGACAGGTAACACCGGGGAGCTGTTTTTT.

CDR3 residues: CASSPTSGRTQQYF. The CDR3 nucleotides read TGTGCCAGCAGTCCGACTAGCGGGAGGACCCAGCAGTACTTC. The V gene is TRBV2, the J gene TRBJ2-7, with TRBD2 matching over 13 bases. CDR1 is SNHLY, CDR2 FYNNEI, per germline. The CDR3 covers 14 residues. V was pared by 5 bases and J by 8 bases, with 6 bases of the junction left unmatched.